The text below deals with one TCR beta chain. The sample originates from a study of early T cells in non-severe SARS-CoV-2 infection. From the 5' RACE reads, TCRdb called clonotypes with MiXCR, one entry per CDR3 protein. The table records 95,000 to 100,000 distinct CDR3 sequences, roughly 9.6% of them present only once. The V and J ends lost 3 bases and 3 bases respectively, with 11 bases between them. The CDR3 has 14 residues. CDR1 and CDR2 from the germline V gene are SEHNR and FQNEAQ (reference sequence). This sequence joins TRBV7-9 and TRBJ2-5; no clear D. Material: whole blood. This receptor was identified in an adult who was a healthcare worker with PCR-confirmed SARS-CoV-2 infection or an uninfected control (not recorded which). As DNA, the CDR3 is TGTGCCAGCAGCTTCCAGGAAGAAAAAGAGACCCAGTACTTC. Its translation is CASSFQEEKETQYF.